The source of this T cell receptor beta chain is a study of CD8+ T cells in alopecia areata. Germline CDR1 reads SGHAT; CDR2 reads FQNNGV. Trimming cost V 0 bases and J 3 bases, with 12 bases left between them. The CDR3 spans 15 residues. Sequencing templates came from extracted RNA that was reverse transcribed into cDNA. Assay: immunoSEQ multiplex PCR; the TCRdb copy retains only in-frame clones and omits some. The sample records 150,000 or so clones, over 70% being singletons. The chain is built from TRBV11-2 and TRBJ2-7, with D unresolved. This clonotype was sampled from a human donor with alopecia areata. The sequenced sample was CD8+ T cells sorted from blood, obtained at week 0. The CDR3 loop reads CASSLEGSRYYEQYF. CDR3 coding DNA: TGTGCCAGCAGCTTAGAGGGATCCCGATACTACGAGCAGTACTTC.